Below are 13 T cell receptor beta chains sequenced from a single sample in a study of blood T cell repertoires in COVID-19. Generated by immunoSEQ multiplex PCR, the TCRdb table keeps only in-frame clones and is missing some. The sample lists about 270,000 clones, approximately 90% seen once, with approximately 2% in the top ten. Material for sequencing was PBMCs or T cells enriched from blood (not recorded which). Receptor source: a woman aged 55-75 years in a cohort exposed to, infected with or recovered from COVID-19 (not recorded which).

This chain connects TRBV5-1 to TRBJ2-6; 15 bases map to TRBD2. The V gene's germline CDR1 is SGHRS and CDR2 YFSETQ. Trimming removed 0 bases from V and 1 base from J; junction bases left unmatched: 14. The CDR3 is 23 residues long. The CDR3 DNA follows: TGCGCCAGCAGCTTGGCCTTAGTCCCGGGACTAGCGGGAGGCCCTTCTGGGGCCAACGTCCTGACTTTC. Translation: CASSLALVPGLAGGPSGANVLTF.

The chain carries TRBV18 and TRBJ2-5, with 9 bases that match TRBD1. CDR3 length equals 17 residues. Germline CDR1 KGHSH, CDR2 LQKENI. V dropped 3 bases and J dropped 5; count of bases not matched to a gene: 13. CDR3 nucleotide sequence: TGTGCCAGCTCACCGAAAAGCCGGGACAGGGTTGGGGAGACCCAGTACTTC. Its translation: CASSPKSRDRVGETQYF.

About this clone: Different DNA sequences within this sample yield the same CDR3. The CDR3 here is CASSSRTSGGTDTQYF. Here the CDR3 DNA reads TGTGCCAGCAGCTCTAGGACCTCAGGGGGCACAGATACGCAGTATTTT. The rearrangement uses TRBV7-2 and TRBJ2-3; D perhaps matches TRBD1 (6 bases). This CDR3 has 16 amino acids. Trimming cost V 4 bases and J 1 base, with 15 bases left between them. Germline lookup yields CDR1 SGHTA and CDR2 FQGNSA.

The rearrangement uses TRBV12-3 or TRBV12-4 and TRBJ2-7; 9 bases fit TRBD2. The length of the CDR3 is 12 residues. V lost 3 bases to trimming and J lost 7 bases; unmatched junction nucleotides: 1. CDR3 residues: CASSLLAGEQYF. In DNA, the CDR3 is TGTGCCAGCAGTTTGCTAGCGGGGGAGCAGTACTTC.

This chain links TRBV5-4 with TRBJ1-1; the match to TRBD1 covers 8 bases. The CDR3 has 15 amino acids. Germline V gene data show CDR1 as SGHNT and CDR2 as YYREEE (reference sequence). Unmatched junction bases numbered 6, after V lost 0 bases and J lost 5 bases. CDR3: CASSLVGDRGTEAFF. The CDR3 DNA is TGTGCCAGCAGCTTGGTGGGAGACAGGGGAACTGAAGCTTTCTTT. The full variable domain, completed using reference TRBV5-4 and TRBJ1-1, is ETGVTQSPTHLIKTRGQQVTLRCSSQSGHNTVSWYQQALGQGPQFIFQYYREEENGRGNFPPRFSGLQFPNYSSELNVNALELDDSALYLCASSLVGDRGTEAFFGQGTRLTVV.

The CDR3 spells CASSRAFDEKLFF. In nucleotides, the CDR3 is TGTGCCAGTAGCCGAGCGTTTGATGAAAAACTGTTTTTT. The J gene is TRBJ1-4, the V gene TRBV19; no firm D call. The V end was cut by 6 bases, the J end by 6 bases, with 11 bases between. Germline loops: CDR1 LNHDA, CDR2 SQIVND (reference sequence). This CDR3 spans 13 amino acids.

The DNA of the CDR3 is TGTGCCAGCAGCTCCGTGGAGGGTGAGCAGTTCTTC. Amino acid sequence: CASSSVEGEQFF. V usage is TRBV7-8 and J usage is TRBJ2-1; perhaps TRBD2 as D (6 bases). Deletions cut 4 bases from V and 9 bases from J, with 10 bases between. This CDR3 region has 12 residues. CDR1 SGHVS and CDR2 FQNEAQ come from the germline V gene.

The chain employs TRBV5-5 and TRBJ1-2; TRBD1 aligns across 8 bases. The germline CDR1 and CDR2 sequences are SGHKS and YYEKEE (reference sequence). The CDR3 loop spans 15 amino acids. J was trimmed by 4 bases and V by 2 bases; bases with no gene match: 7. The CDR3 coding sequence is TGTGCCAGCAGCTTCTGGGGACAGGCAGTCTATGGCTACACCTTC. It yields the protein CASSFWGQAVYGYTF.

The rearrangement joins TRBV5-4 to TRBJ2-7; 9 positions agree with TRBD1. Germline V gene sequence: CDR1 SGHNT, CDR2 YYREEE (reference sequence). This CDR3 is 15 amino acids long. J lost 4 bases, V lost 5 bases, and 10 bases had no gene match. The CDR3 spells CASRRVGQGLYEQYF. The CDR3 coding sequence is TGTGCCAGCAGACGAGTGGGACAGGGCTTATACGAGCAGTACTTC.

The chain joins TRBV12-3 or TRBV12-4 to TRBJ2-7; possibly TRBD2 for D (5 bases). The CDR3 sequence is 13 residues long. Trimming took off 6 bases at V and 0 bases at J, with 9 bases between the two ends. CDR3 protein: CASSVASSYEQYF. DNA of the CDR3: TGTGCCAGCAGCGTAGCGTCCTCCTACGAGCAGTACTTC.

The V and J genes are TRBV6-6 and TRBJ2-1; D not resolved. The V end was cut by 4 bases, the J end by 6 bases, with 7 bases between. The CDR3 spans 12 residues. Germline CDR1 reads MNHNY; CDR2 reads SVGAGI (reference sequence). The CDR3 here is CASSSTSNEQFF. CDR3 sequence (DNA): TGTGCCAGCAGTTCCACTTCCAATGAGCAGTTCTTC.

The genes are TRBV13 and TRBJ1-4; 7 bases fit TRBD1. V shed 5 bases and J 7 bases; nucleotides not matched to a gene: 7. The CDR3 runs 14 residues. Germline CDR1 PRHDT, CDR2 FYEKMQ (reference sequence). The CDR3 bases are TGTGCCAGCAGCGTGGGACAGCGAAGTGAAAAACTGTTTTTT. Translating gives CASSVGQRSEKLFF.

The chain is built from TRBV2 and TRBJ1-5; 7 positions agree with TRBD1. V shed 6 bases and J 3 bases; nucleotides not matched to a gene: 2. Germline lookup yields CDR1 SNHLY and CDR2 FYNNEI. The CDR3 contains 13 residues. CDR3 in amino acids: CASRGGINQPQHF. The CDR3 nucleotides read TGTGCCAGCAGAGGGGGCATCAATCAGCCCCAGCATTTT. The entire variable domain, with the rest obtained from reference TRBV2 and TRBJ1-5, is as follows: EPEVTQTPSHQVTQMGQEVILRCVPISNHLYFYWYRQILGQKVEFLVSFYNNEISEKSEIFDDQFSVERPDGSNFTLKIRSTKLEDSAMYFCASRGGINQPQHFGDGTRLSIL.